This T cell receptor beta chain comes out of a study of identical twins. About this clonotype: Its antigen remains unknown.

The CDR3 is 13 amino acids. V shed 7 bases and J 6 bases; nucleotides not matched to a gene: 5. Germline values: CDR1 SNHLY, CDR2 FYNNEI. With template switching, a universal primer site was added, and the cDNA carried unique molecular identifiers. TCRdb itself ran the 5' RACE reads through MiXCR, one entry per CDR3 protein. Of 600,000 to 700,000 distinct CDR3 sequences in the sample, around 20% were seen once. Findings of the study overall: Twins shared out-of-frame alpha sequences with excess low generation probability. Monozygotic twins shared more out-of-frame TCR alpha than recombination models predicted.

These data were likewise used in another study, on T cells expressing NK-cell markers. From that paper: A few donors' CD3+CD56-NKG2C+ cells were dominated by the same clonotypes.

The TCR was taken from a young woman in good health. V usage is TRBV2 and J usage is TRBJ2-2; TRBD2 aligns across 7 bases. The sequencing sample was made of PBMCs. The CDR3 here is CASMGGSAGELFF. CDR3 in DNA: TGTGCCAGCATGGGCGGGAGTGCCGGGGAGCTGTTTTTT.